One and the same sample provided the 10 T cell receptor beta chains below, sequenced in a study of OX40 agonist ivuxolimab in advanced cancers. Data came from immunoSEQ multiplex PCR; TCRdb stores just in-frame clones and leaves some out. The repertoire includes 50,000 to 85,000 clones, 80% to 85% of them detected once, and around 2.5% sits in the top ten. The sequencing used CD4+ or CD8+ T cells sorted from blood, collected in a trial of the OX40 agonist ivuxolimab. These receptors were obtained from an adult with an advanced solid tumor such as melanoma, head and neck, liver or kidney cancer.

DNA for the CDR3: TGCGCCAGCTCTACTCCAGCGGGAAGTGAGCAGTTCTTC. It codes for CASSTPAGSEQFF. This chain joins TRBV5-1 and TRBJ2-1; 7 positions match TRBD2. The length of the CDR3 is 13 residues. Germline V CDR1 and CDR2: SGHRS, YFSETQ. V lost 7 bases and J lost 9; bases outside the gene matches: 10.

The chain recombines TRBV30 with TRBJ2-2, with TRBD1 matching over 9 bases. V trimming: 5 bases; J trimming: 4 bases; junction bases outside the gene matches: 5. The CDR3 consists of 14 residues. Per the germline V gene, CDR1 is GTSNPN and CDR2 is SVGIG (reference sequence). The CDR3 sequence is CAWAGQGITGELFF. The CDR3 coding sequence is TGTGCCTGGGCGGGACAGGGTATCACCGGGGAGCTGTTTTTT.

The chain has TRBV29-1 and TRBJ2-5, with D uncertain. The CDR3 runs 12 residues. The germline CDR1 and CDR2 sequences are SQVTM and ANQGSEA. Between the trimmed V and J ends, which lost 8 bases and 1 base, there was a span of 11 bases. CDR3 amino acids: CSSRGSQETQYF. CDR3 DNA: TGCAGCTCCAGAGGCAGCCAAGAGACCCAGTACTTC.

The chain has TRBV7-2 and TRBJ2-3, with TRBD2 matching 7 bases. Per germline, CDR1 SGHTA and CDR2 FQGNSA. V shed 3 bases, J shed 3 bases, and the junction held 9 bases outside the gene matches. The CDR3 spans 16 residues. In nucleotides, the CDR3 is TGTGCCAGCAGCTTTGGGAGGGAATTTAGTACAGATACGCAGTATTTT. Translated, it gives CASSFGREFSTDTQYF.

As DNA, the CDR3 is TGTGCCAGCAGCTCTCAGGGGGCGGGCACCGGGGAGCTGTTTTTT. Translation: CASSSQGAGTGELFF. V usage is TRBV7-3 and J usage is TRBJ2-2; 8 nucleotides align to TRBD1. The CDR3 sequence is 15 residues long. CDR1 is SGHTA and CDR2 is FQGTGA in the germline V gene. V dropped 4 bases and J dropped 4; count of bases not matched to a gene: 5. The variable domain in full, completed from reference TRBV7-3 and TRBJ2-2, reads GAGVSQTPSNKVTEKGKYVELRCDPISGHTALYWYRQSLGQGPEFLIYFQGTGAADDSGLPNDRFFAVRPEGSVSTLKIQRTERGDSAVYLCASSSQGAGTGELFFGEGSRLTVL.

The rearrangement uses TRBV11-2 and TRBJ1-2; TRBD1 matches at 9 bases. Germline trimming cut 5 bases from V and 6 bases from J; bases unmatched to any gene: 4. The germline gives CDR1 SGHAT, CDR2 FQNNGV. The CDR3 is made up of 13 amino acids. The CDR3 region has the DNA TGTGCCAGCAGCGAGGGACAGGGTAATGGCTACACCTTC. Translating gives CASSEGQGNGYTF.

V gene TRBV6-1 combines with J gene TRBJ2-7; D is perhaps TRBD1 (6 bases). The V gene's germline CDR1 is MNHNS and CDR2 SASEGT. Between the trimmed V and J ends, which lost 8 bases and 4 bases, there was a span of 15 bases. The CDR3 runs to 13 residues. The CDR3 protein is CASDNRASYEQYF. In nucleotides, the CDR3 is TGTGCCAGCGATAACAGGGCGTCTTACGAGCAGTACTTC.

CDR3 region: CATSSPRGGAFF. The CDR3 nucleotides are TGTGCCACCAGCAGTCCCCGGGGGGGGGCTTTCTTT. The gene calls are TRBV15 and TRBJ1-1; TRBD1 might be the D (5 bases). With 3 bases removed from V and 11 bases from J, the gap between germline ends came to 13 bases. The CDR3 is made up of 12 amino acids. Germline loops: CDR1 LNHNV, CDR2 YYDKDF (reference sequence). Together with reference TRBV15 and TRBJ1-1, the CDR3 gives the full variable domain: DAMVIQNPRYQVTQFGKPVTLSCSQTLNHNVMYWYQQKSSQAPKLLFHYYDKDFNNEADTPDNFQSRRPNTSFCFLDIRSPGLGDTAMYLCATSSPRGGAFFGQGTRLTVV.

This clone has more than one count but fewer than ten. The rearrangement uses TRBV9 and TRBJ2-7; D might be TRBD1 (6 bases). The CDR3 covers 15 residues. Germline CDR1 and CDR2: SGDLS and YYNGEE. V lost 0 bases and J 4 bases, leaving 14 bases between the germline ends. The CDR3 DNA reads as TGTGCCAGCAGCGTAGAACCGGGACAACCTTACGAGCAGTACTTC. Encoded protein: CASSVEPGQPYEQYF. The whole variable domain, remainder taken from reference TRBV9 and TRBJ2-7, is DSGVTQTPKHLITATGQRVTLRCSPRSGDLSVYWYQQSLDQGLQFLIQYYNGEERAKGNILERFSAQQFPDLHSELNLSSLELGDSALYFCASSVEPGQPYEQYFGPGTRLTVT.

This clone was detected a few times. The CDR3 is CASSHLLAGGNTGELFF. The DNA of the CDR3 is TGTGCCAGCAGCCACCTACTAGCGGGAGGGAACACCGGGGAGCTGTTTTTT. The chain carries TRBV4-2 and TRBJ2-2; 12 positions match TRBD2. The V and J ends lost 3 bases and 1 base, in that order; junction bases with no gene match: 3. This CDR3 has 17 residues. Germline V gene sequence: CDR1 LGHNA, CDR2 YNFKEQ.